This T cell receptor (beta chain) was found in a study of OX40 agonist ivuxolimab in advanced cancers. Study as a whole: With a range of about 20 to 79, age averaged approximately 60 years, and around 83% were male. Three patients had partial responses: one hepatocellular carcinoma, two cutaneous melanoma.

Trimming took 5 bases from V and 4 from J, leaving 11 bases between them. The CDR3 sequence is 13 residues long. Germline loops: CDR1 MNHEY, CDR2 SVGAGI. Study-wide findings and caveats: CD8+ T cells were the subset that, on average, had more expanded clones than CD4+. CD4+ and CD8+ blood T cells expanded clonally by week 6 at 0.1 to 3.0 mg/kg.

Produced via immunoSEQ multiplex PCR; TCRdb's table is partial and in-frame only. The sample lists about 98,000 clones, approximately 90% seen once, with approximately 0.5% in the top ten. Regarding this clone: Its antigen remains unidentified.

The sample was CD4+ or CD8+ T cells sorted from blood, taken in a trial of the OX40 agonist ivuxolimab. The chain employs TRBV6-5 and TRBJ2-5, with no clear D. The clonotype originates from an adult with an advanced solid tumor such as melanoma, head and neck, liver or kidney cancer. The CDR3 DNA reads as TGTGCCAGCAGTAAATCCCCCCCAGAGACCCAGTACTTC. Amino acid sequence: CASSKSPPETQYF.